This T cell receptor beta chain was profiled in a study of graft-versus-host responses after intestinal transplantation. The authors processed graft tissue to release intraepithelial and lamina propria lymphocytes. TCRdb keeps only in-frame clones here, not all; method: immunoSEQ multiplex PCR. The sample lists about 29,000 clones, about three quarters occurring once. The V and J ends lost 4 bases and 6 bases respectively, with 12 bases between them. The CDR3 totals 14 residues. Germline V CDR1 and CDR2: WNHNN, SYGVQD (reference sequence). This receptor was identified in a human patient who received an intestinal transplant, so some T cells may come from the graft donor. The sequencing used ileum tissue, collected 98 days after intestinal transplantation. The chain links TRBV10-1 to TRBJ2-2; D gene uncertain. CDR3 loop: CASSGVRAAGELFF. In nucleotides, the CDR3 is TGCGCCAGCAGTGGGGTCCGGGCAGCCGGGGAGCTGTTTTTT.